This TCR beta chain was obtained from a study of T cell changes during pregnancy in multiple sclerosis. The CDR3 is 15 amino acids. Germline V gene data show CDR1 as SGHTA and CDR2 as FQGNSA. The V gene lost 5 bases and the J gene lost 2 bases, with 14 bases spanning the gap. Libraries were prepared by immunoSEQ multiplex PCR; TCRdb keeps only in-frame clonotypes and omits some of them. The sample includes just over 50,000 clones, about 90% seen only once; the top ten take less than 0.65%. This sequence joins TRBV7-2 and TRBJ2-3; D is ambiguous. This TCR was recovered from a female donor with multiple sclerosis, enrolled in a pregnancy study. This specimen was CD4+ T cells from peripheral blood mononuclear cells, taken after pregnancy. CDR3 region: CASSPRWAITDTQYF. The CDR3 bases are TGTGCCAGCAGCCCAAGATGGGCAATCACAGATACGCAGTATTTT.